Listed here are 31 T cell receptor beta chains from one sample, sequenced in a study of T cell repertoires in cytomegalovirus infection. These receptors have no identified antigens. TCRdb independently ran MiXCR on the reads; one entry per CDR3 protein. The repertoire holds hundreds of thousands of distinct CDR3 sequences, with about 31% as singletons. The sequences come from cultured CD8+ T cells from PBMCs, collected from culture after CMV antigen stimulation. These receptors were obtained from a human donor in good health (CMV status not recorded). Some clones in this sample may be carry-over from other donors' samples.

This clonotype was seen only a few times. The chain joins TRBV6-1 to TRBJ2-7; TRBD2 is a possible D gene (7 bases). CDR1 MNHNS and CDR2 SASEGT come from the germline V gene. V lost 0 bases and J 0 bases, leaving 15 bases between the germline ends. The CDR3 spans 17 residues. The CDR3 is CASSEAGGGAFSYEQYF. CDR3 sequence (DNA): TGTGCCAGCAGTGAAGCGGGAGGGGGTGCGTTCTCCTACGAGCAGTACTTC.

The genes are TRBV2 and TRBJ2-5, with D unresolved. CDR1 SNHLY and CDR2 FYNNEI come from the germline V gene. V was clipped by 6 bases and J by 10 bases, with 15 bases between them. The CDR3 is 12 residues long. Written as DNA, the CDR3 is TGTGCCAGCAGGGGAAACCCGACAATCCAGTACTTC. Its protein is CASRGNPTIQYF.

This clonotype was seen a few times. This rearrangement joins TRBV9 to TRBJ1-6; a possible D gene is TRBD1 (5 bases). The CDR3 has 18 amino acids. Germline lookup yields CDR1 SGDLS and CDR2 YYNGEE. Trimming took off 3 bases at V and 7 bases at J, with 23 bases between the two ends. DNA of the CDR3: TGTGCCAGCAGCGCGAGGGTCGGGACCGAGGGCGGGAATTCACCCCTCCACTTT. Its translation: CASSARVGTEGGNSPLHF.

This clonotype was recorded a few times. This chain uses TRBV9 with TRBJ1-1; D remains ambiguous. CDR1 SGDLS and CDR2 YYNGEE come from the germline V gene. The V end lost 0 bases, the J end lost 10 bases, and 16 bases lay between the germline ends. CDR3 length: 14 amino acids. The CDR3 here is CASSVAEATASAFF. CDR3 nucleotide sequence: TGTGCCAGCAGCGTAGCGGAGGCTACGGCTTCAGCTTTCTTT. Full variable domain (missing parts from reference TRBV9 and TRBJ1-1): DSGVTQTPKHLITATGQRVTLRCSPRSGDLSVYWYQQSLDQGLQFLIQYYNGEERAKGNILERFSAQQFPDLHSELNLSSLELGDSALYFCASSVAEATASAFFGQGTRLTVV.

V usage is TRBV27 and J usage is TRBJ1-2; possibly TRBD1 for D (5 bases). This CDR3 spans 15 amino acids. Germline loops: CDR1 MNHEY, CDR2 SMNVEV (reference sequence). V was clipped by 5 bases and J by 2 bases, with 15 bases between them. The CDR3 DNA sequence: TGTGCCAGCAGTCCGTTGGGACTGAGCAACTATGGCTACACCTTC. It yields the protein CASSPLGLSNYGYTF.

This clonotype was detected only a few times. The chain uses TRBV10-3 and TRBJ2-1; 8 bases map to TRBD1. The CDR3 is 14 amino acids. Germline V gene data show CDR1 as ENHRY and CDR2 as SYGVKD. V lost 6 bases to trimming and J lost 4 bases; unmatched junction nucleotides: 5. As DNA, the CDR3 is TGTGCCATCAGAGGGACAGGAAGGTACAATGAGCAGTTCTTC. Translated: CAIRGTGRYNEQFF.

This clonotype occurred many times. The chain has TRBV12-3 or TRBV12-4 and TRBJ2-3; 10 nucleotides match TRBD2. J was trimmed by 4 bases and V by 3 bases; bases with no gene match: 4. The CDR3 length is 15 residues. The CDR3 coding sequence is TGTGCCAGCAGTTTTCCCGGGACTAGCGCAGATACGCAGTATTTT. This sequence encodes CASSFPGTSADTQYF.

This clonotype came up many times. The chain recombines TRBV7-2 with TRBJ2-3; D unclear. In germline, CDR1 is SGHTA, CDR2 FQGNSA. Trimming left V 1 base short and J 2 bases short, with 7 bases between. CDR3 length equals 14 residues. DNA for the CDR3: TGTGCCAGCAGCTTAGAAGTTTACACAGATACGCAGTATTTT. As protein: CASSLEVYTDTQYF.

The rearrangement uses TRBV20-1 and TRBJ2-3, with D possibly being TRBD1 or TRBD2 (5 bases each). Germline V gene data show CDR1 as DFQATT and CDR2 as SNEGSKA (reference sequence). With 3 bases removed from V and 0 bases from J, the gap between germline ends came to 22 bases. The CDR3 is 18 residues long. The CDR3 spells CSARGDPPWITSTDTQYF. As DNA, the CDR3 is TGCAGTGCTAGGGGGGACCCTCCCTGGATCACTAGCACAGATACGCAGTATTTT.

This clonotype has a handful of counts. The V gene is TRBV6-2 or TRBV6-3, the J gene TRBJ2-2; possible D gene TRBD2, 5 bases. Trimming shortened V by 2 bases and J by 6 bases, and 13 bases separated the two germline ends. CDR3 length: 15 residues. Germline V gene sequence: CDR1 MNHEY, CDR2 SVGEGT. The CDR3 loop is CASSYLGLGAGELFF. DNA of the CDR3: TGTGCCAGCAGTTACCTCGGACTTGGCGCCGGGGAGCTGTTTTTT.

V gene TRBV10-3 combines with J gene TRBJ2-3, with D tentatively TRBD1 or TRBD2 (5 bases each). The CDR3 is made up of 16 amino acids. Deletions cut 3 bases from V and 1 base from J, with 14 bases between. Germline lookup yields CDR1 ENHRY and CDR2 SYGVKD. The CDR3 loop is CAISDALVGGTDTQYF. In DNA form, the CDR3 reads TGTGCCATCAGTGACGCCCTTGTGGGGGGCACAGATACGCAGTATTTT.

This clonotype appeared a few times. The gene calls are TRBV27 and TRBJ1-5; D is ambiguous. This CDR3 has 17 residues. The ends were cut back, 0 bases at V and 0 bases at J, with 12 bases in the middle. The germline V gene encodes CDR1 MNHEY and CDR2 SMNVEV (reference sequence). CDR3 loop: CASSLSFGRNSNQPQHF. The CDR3, as DNA: TGTGCCAGCAGTTTATCGTTCGGAAGGAATAGCAATCAGCCCCAGCATTTT.

This clonotype was seen only a few times. The chain recombines TRBV29-1 with TRBJ2-2, with 12 bases that match TRBD1. The CDR3 totals 16 residues. V lost 1 base to trimming and J lost 5 bases; unmatched junction nucleotides: 5. The germline CDR1 and CDR2 sequences are SQVTM and ANQGSEA. The CDR3 coding sequence is TGCAGCGTTGAAGCCCGGGACAGGGGGCATACCGGGGAGCTGTTTTTT. This encodes CSVEARDRGHTGELFF.

This rearrangement joins TRBV29-1 to TRBJ1-2; D not certain. The CDR3 extends over 13 amino acids. Per germline, CDR1 SQVTM and CDR2 ANQGSEA. The V and J ends lost 2 bases and 2 bases respectively, with 9 bases between them. CDR3: CSVERRSNYGYTF. For the CDR3, the DNA is TGCAGCGTTGAAAGAAGATCAAACTATGGCTACACCTTC.

This clonotype was seen a few times. This chain connects TRBV4-1 to TRBJ1-6; D not resolved. The germline gives CDR1 MGHRA, CDR2 YSYEKL. There are 15 residues in the CDR3. V was trimmed by 0 bases and J by 7 bases, leaving 10 bases between them. CDR3 coding DNA: TGCGCCAGCAGCCAAGATCGGTCCGGGAATTCACCCCTCCACTTT. This codes for CASSQDRSGNSPLHF.

This chain connects TRBV6-5 to TRBJ1-5; 8 positions match TRBD1. The J segment lost 1 base and the V segment lost 10 bases, leaving 6 bases of the junction unmatched. The CDR3 covers 14 residues. The germline V gene encodes CDR1 MNHEY and CDR2 SVGAGI. CDR3 region: CATRQGRSNQPQHF. The CDR3 DNA sequence: TGTGCCACCAGACAGGGGCGAAGCAATCAGCCCCAGCATTTT.

The chain is built from TRBV10-3 and TRBJ2-7; TRBD2 might be the D (5 bases). The CDR3 is 15 amino acids. Germline V gene sequence: CDR1 ENHRY, CDR2 SYGVKD. The V end lost 3 bases, the J end lost 0 bases, and 12 bases lay between the germline ends. This CDR3 is CAISDSSGSSYEQYF. The DNA of the CDR3 is TGTGCCATCAGTGATTCATCGGGGAGCTCCTACGAGCAGTACTTC.

To note about this clonotype: Since no conserved phenylalanine or tryptophan closes the CDR3, a read error is the likely cause. The chain combines TRBV11-3 with TRBJ2-5; D is unresolved. Germline CDR1 reads SGHNT; CDR2 reads YENEEA. The CDR3 is made up of 13 amino acids. V was shortened by 3 bases and J by 3 bases, with 8 bases between the two germline ends. The DNA of the CDR3 is TGTGCCAGCAGCTTCACCCCCGAAGAGACCCAGTACTCC. It encodes CASSFTPEETQYS.

This clonotype has a count of ten or more. This chain joins TRBV7-4 and TRBJ1-5, with D perhaps matching TRBD1 (5 bases). Deletions cut 7 bases from V and 1 base from J, with 17 bases between. Germline V gene lookup returns CDR1 SGHVT and CDR2 SQSDAQ. CDR3 length: 16 amino acids. The CDR3 loop reads CASNGDSNRSNQPQHF. Here the CDR3 DNA reads TGTGCCAGCAATGGGGACTCAAACAGGAGCAATCAGCCCCAGCATTTT.

This clonotype showed up just a few times. J is TRBJ2-3 and V is TRBV7-8; D ambiguous. Trimming cost V 3 bases and J 5 bases, with 3 bases left between them. From germline, CDR1 is SGHVS and CDR2 FQNEAQ. The CDR3 has 11 amino acids. CDR3 protein: CASSLLDTQYF. CDR3 nucleotides: TGTGCCAGCAGCTTGCTAGATACGCAGTATTTT.

This clonotype has only a few counts. V and J are TRBV6-5 and TRBJ2-3; no reliable D call. Trimming shortened V by 8 bases and J by 3 bases, and 12 bases separated the two germline ends. CDR3 length: 13 residues. Per the germline V gene, CDR1 is MNHEY and CDR2 is SVGAGI. The CDR3 reads CASAGAGTDTQYF. DNA for the CDR3: TGTGCCAGCGCCGGTGCCGGTACAGATACGCAGTATTTT.

This chain links TRBV6-6 with TRBJ1-6, with 7 bases identical to TRBD1. The V gene end was trimmed by 6 bases and the J gene end by 5 bases; junction bases not matched to a gene: 7. From germline, CDR1 is MNHNY and CDR2 SVGAGI (reference sequence). The CDR3 has 15 amino acids. In DNA form, the CDR3 reads TGTGCCAGCAGCCTTCCCGGACAGGATAATTCACCCCTCCACTTT. Translation: CASSLPGQDNSPLHF.

There are many counts of this clonotype. The rearrangement uses TRBV4-1 and TRBJ2-5; TRBD2 agrees at 10 bases. The CDR3 consists of 16 residues. Trimming cost V 6 bases and J 2 bases; bases outside gene matches: 9. The V gene's germline CDR1 is MGHRA and CDR2 YSYEKL. CDR3 in amino acids: CASRPLAGALQETQYF. The CDR3 nucleotides are TGCGCCAGCAGACCTCTAGCGGGGGCCCTTCAAGAGACCCAGTACTTC.

This clonotype was picked up a small number of times. This chain connects TRBV20-1 to TRBJ2-1, with 9 bases aligning to TRBD1. The CDR3 is 16 residues long. Germline CDR1 reads DFQATT; CDR2 reads SNEGSKA (reference sequence). The V gene end was trimmed by 3 bases and the J gene end by 4 bases; junction bases not matched to a gene: 10. The CDR3 reads CSASGRGQGKYNEQFF. DNA for the CDR3: TGCAGTGCTAGTGGCCGGGGACAGGGAAAGTACAATGAGCAGTTCTTC.

In its sample, this clonotype was seen a few times. The V call is TRBV2, the J call TRBJ2-3, with 14 bases that match TRBD2. This CDR3 comprises 17 residues. Germline V gene lookup returns CDR1 SNHLY and CDR2 FYNNEI. V dropped 3 bases and J dropped 5; count of bases not matched to a gene: 7. CDR3 residues: CASSDLTSGGGQDTQYF. The CDR3 DNA reads TGTGCCAGCAGTGACTTGACTAGCGGGGGGGGCCAAGATACGCAGTATTTT.

CDR3 loop: CASSPPGHHTEAFF. CDR3 coding DNA: TGCGCCAGCAGCCCCCCGGGACATCACACTGAAGCTTTCTTT. The rearrangement links TRBV5-1 to TRBJ1-1; D perhaps matches TRBD1 (6 bases). CDR1 and CDR2 (germline): SGHRS, YFSETQ. The CDR3 runs to 14 residues. V lost 4 bases and J 3 bases, leaving 13 bases between the germline ends.

The V gene is TRBV4-1, the J gene TRBJ2-1; no clear D. This CDR3 is 14 amino acids long. Germline CDR1 reads MGHRA; CDR2 reads YSYEKL. Trimming shortened V by 0 bases and J by 5 bases, and 8 bases separated the two germline ends. CDR3 coding DNA: TGCGCCAGCAGCCAAGATAAGGGAAACAATGAGCAGTTCTTC. This translates into CASSQDKGNNEQFF.

The chain employs TRBV4-1 and TRBJ2-1; D may be TRBD1 or TRBD2 (5 bases each). The germline CDR1 and CDR2 sequences are MGHRA and YSYEKL. V shed 0 bases and J shed 0 bases, with 12 bases lying between them. This CDR3 has 17 residues. The CDR3 reads CASSQEAGAVSYNEQFF. CDR3 DNA: TGCGCCAGCAGCCAAGAGGCCGGGGCCGTCTCCTACAATGAGCAGTTCTTC.

The gene calls are TRBV7-3 and TRBJ2-1; 8 bases are a match to TRBD1. Germline CDR1 SGHTA, CDR2 FQGTGA. The V and J ends lost 5 bases and 12 bases, in that order; junction bases with no gene match: 12. CDR3 size: 14 residues. This CDR3 is CASSIDRGGLGQFF. The CDR3 region has the DNA TGTGCCAGCAGCATCGACAGGGGAGGCCTAGGGCAGTTCTTC.

A few counts support this clonotype. The chain links TRBV11-2 to TRBJ2-3; tentatively, D is TRBD1 (6 bases). The CDR3 is made up of 15 amino acids. V was shortened by 5 bases and J by 2 bases, with 14 bases between the two germline ends. CDR1 and CDR2 (germline): SGHAT, FQNNGV. The DNA for the CDR3 is TGTGCCAGCAGCCCTGGGGGCAGTTACACAGATACGCAGTATTTT. Its translation: CASSPGGSYTDTQYF.

This clonotype has ten or more counts. CDR3 sequence reads: CASSFIWAGGYNSPLHF. Written as DNA, the CDR3 is TGTGCCAGCAGTTTTATATGGGCAGGGGGCTATAATTCACCCCTCCACTTT. The chain employs TRBV27 and TRBJ1-6, with TRBD1 matching over 7 bases. CDR3 length equals 17 residues. The V gene's germline CDR1 is MNHEY and CDR2 SMNVEV (reference sequence). V lost 3 bases to trimming and J lost 3 bases; unmatched junction nucleotides: 8.